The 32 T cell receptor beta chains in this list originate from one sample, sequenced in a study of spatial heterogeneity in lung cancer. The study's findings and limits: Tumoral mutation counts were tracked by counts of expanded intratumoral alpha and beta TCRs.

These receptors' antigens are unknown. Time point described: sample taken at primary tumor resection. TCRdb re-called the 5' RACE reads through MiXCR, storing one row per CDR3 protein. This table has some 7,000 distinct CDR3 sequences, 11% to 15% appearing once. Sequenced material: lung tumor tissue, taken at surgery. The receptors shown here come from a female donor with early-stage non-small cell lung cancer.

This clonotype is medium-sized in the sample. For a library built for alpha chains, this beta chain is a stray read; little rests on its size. Here the CDR3 reads CASHLGTGAYNEQFF. In nucleotides, the CDR3 is TGTGCCAGCCACCTTGGGACAGGGGCGTACAATGAGCAGTTCTTC. The chain uses TRBV2 and TRBJ2-1; 10 bases align to TRBD1. The trim removed 8 bases at V and 4 bases at J, leaving 8 bases unmatched. CDR1 is SNHLY, CDR2 FYNNEI, per germline. The CDR3 has 15 amino acids.

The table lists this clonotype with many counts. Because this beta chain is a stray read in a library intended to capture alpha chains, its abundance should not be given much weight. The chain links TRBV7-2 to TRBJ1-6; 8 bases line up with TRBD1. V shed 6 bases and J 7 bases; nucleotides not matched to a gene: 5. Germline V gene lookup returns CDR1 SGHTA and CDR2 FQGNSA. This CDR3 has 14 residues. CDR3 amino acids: CASRGRGRNSPLHF. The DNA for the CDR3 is TGTGCCAGCAGGGGCAGGGGGCGAAATTCACCCCTCCACTTT.

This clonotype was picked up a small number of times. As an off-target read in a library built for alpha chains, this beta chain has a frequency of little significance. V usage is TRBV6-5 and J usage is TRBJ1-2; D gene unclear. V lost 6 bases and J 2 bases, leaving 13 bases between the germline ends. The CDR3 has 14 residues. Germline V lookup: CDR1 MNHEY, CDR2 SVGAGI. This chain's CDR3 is CASSRHGRNYGYTF. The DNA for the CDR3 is TGTGCCAGCAGCCGACATGGACGGAACTATGGCTACACCTTC.

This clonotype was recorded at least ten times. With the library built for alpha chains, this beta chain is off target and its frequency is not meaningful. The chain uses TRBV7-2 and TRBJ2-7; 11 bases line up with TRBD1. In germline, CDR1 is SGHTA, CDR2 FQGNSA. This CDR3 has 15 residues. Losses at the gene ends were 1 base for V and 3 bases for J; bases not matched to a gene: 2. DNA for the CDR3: TGTGCCAGCAGCTTAGGTGGGACAGGGGGCTACGAGCAGTACTTC. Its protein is CASSLGGTGGYEQYF. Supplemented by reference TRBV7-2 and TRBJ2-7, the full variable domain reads GAGVSQSPSNKVTEKGKDVELRCDPISGHTALYWYRQSLGQGLEFLIYFQGNSAPDKSGLPSDRFSAERTGGSVSTLTIQRTQQEDSAVYLCASSLGGTGGYEQYFGPGTRLTVT.

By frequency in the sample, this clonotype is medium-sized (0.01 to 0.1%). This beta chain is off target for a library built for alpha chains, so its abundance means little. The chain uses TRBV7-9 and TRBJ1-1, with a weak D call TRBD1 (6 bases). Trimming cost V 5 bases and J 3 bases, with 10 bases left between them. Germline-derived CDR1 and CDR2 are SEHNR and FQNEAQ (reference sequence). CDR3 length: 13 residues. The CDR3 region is CASSGGAYTEAFF. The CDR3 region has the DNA TGTGCCAGCAGCGGGGGCGCGTACACTGAAGCTTTCTTT.

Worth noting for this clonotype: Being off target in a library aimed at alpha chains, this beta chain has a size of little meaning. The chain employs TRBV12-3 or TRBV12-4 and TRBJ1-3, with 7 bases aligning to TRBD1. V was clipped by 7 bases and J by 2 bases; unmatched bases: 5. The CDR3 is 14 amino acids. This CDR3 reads CASKIGQAGNTIYF. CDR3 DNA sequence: TGTGCCAGCAAGATTGGACAGGCTGGAAACACCATATATTTT.

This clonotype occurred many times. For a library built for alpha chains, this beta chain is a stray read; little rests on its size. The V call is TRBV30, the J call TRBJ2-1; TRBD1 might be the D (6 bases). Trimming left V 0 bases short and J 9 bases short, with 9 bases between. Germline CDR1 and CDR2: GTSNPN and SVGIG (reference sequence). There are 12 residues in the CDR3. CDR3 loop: CAWSVQGGEQFF. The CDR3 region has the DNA TGTGCCTGGAGTGTACAAGGGGGTGAGCAGTTCTTC.

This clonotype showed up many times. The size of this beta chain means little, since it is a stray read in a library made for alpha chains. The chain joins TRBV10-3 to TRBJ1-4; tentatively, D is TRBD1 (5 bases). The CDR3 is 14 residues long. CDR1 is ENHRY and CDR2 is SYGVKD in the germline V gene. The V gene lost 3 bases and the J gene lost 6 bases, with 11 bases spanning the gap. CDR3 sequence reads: CAISDGGADEKLFF. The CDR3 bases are TGTGCCATCAGTGATGGGGGAGCGGATGAAAAACTGTTTTTT.

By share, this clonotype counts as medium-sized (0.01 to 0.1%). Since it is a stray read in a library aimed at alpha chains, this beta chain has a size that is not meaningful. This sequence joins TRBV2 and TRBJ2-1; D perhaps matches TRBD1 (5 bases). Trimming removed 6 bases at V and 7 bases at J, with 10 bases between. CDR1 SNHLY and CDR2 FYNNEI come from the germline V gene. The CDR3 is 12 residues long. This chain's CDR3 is CASRGRDNEQFF. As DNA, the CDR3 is TGTGCCAGCAGAGGCAGGGATAATGAGCAGTTCTTC.

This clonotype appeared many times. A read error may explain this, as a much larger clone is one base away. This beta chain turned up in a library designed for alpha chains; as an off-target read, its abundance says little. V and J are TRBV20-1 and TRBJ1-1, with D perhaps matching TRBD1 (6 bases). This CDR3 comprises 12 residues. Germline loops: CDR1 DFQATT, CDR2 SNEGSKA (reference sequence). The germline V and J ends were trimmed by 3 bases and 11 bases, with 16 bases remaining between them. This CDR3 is CSARAGAGLAFF. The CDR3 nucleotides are TGCAGTGCTAGGGCAGGGGCAGGGTTGGCTTTCTTT.

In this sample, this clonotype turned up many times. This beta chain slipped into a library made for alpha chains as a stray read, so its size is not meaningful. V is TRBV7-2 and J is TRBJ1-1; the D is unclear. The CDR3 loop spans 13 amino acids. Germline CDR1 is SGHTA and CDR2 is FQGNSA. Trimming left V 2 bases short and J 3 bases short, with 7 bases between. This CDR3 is CASSLFLHTEAFF. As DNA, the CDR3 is TGTGCCAGCAGCTTATTCCTCCACACTGAAGCTTTCTTT.

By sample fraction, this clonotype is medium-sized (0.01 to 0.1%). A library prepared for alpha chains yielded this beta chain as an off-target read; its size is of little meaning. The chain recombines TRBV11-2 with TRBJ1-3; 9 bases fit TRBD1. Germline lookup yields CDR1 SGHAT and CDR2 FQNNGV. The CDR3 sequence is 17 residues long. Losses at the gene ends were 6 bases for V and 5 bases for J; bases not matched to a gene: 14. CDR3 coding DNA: TGTGCCAGCAGTCAGATCCCGACAGGGGGAAACCGAAACACCATATATTTT. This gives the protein CASSQIPTGGNRNTIYF.

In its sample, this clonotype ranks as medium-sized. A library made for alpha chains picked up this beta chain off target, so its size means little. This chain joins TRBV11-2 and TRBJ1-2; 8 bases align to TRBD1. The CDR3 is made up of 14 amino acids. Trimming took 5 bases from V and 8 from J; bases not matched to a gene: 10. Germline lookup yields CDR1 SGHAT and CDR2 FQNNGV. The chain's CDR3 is CASSRQQGVRGYTF. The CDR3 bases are TGTGCCAGCAGCCGTCAACAGGGGGTTAGAGGCTACACCTTC. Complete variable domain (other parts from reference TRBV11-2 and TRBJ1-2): EAGVAQSPRYKIIEKRQSVAFWCNPISGHATLYWYQQILGQGPKLLIQFQNNGVVDDSQLPKDRFSAERLKGVDSTLKIQPAKLEDSAVYLCASSRQQGVRGYTFGSGTRLTVV.

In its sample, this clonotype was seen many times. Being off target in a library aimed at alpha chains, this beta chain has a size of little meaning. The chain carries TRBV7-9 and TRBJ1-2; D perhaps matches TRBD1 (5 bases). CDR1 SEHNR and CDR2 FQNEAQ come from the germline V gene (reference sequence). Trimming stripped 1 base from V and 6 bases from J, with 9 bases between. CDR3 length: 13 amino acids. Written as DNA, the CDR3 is TGTGCCAGCAGCTTAGGGGGACTTGATGGCTACACCTTC. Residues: CASSLGGLDGYTF.

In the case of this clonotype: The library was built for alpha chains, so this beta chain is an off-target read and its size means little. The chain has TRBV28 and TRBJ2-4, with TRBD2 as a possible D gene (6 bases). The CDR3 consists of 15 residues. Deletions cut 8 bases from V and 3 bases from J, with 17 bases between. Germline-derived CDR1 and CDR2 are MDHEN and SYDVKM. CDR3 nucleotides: TGTGCCAGCTTAGGGCGCGGGGCCCTCAAAAACATTCAGTACTTC. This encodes CASLGRGALKNIQYF.

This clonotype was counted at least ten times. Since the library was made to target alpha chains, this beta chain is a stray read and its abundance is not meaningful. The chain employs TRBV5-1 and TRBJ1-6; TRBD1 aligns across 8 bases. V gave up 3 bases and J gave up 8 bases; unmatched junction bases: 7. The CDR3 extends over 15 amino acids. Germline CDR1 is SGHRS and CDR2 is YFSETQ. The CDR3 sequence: CASSSEDREDSPLHF. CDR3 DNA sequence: TGCGCCAGCAGCTCAGAGGACAGGGAGGATTCACCCCTCCACTTT.

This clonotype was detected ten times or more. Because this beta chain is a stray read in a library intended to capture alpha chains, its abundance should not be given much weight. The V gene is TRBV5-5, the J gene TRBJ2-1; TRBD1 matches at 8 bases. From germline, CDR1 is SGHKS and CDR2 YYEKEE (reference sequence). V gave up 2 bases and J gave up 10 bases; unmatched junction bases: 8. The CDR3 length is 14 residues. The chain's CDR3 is CASSFGQGFGEQFF. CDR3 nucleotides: TGTGCCAGCAGCTTCGGACAGGGATTCGGCGAGCAGTTCTTC.

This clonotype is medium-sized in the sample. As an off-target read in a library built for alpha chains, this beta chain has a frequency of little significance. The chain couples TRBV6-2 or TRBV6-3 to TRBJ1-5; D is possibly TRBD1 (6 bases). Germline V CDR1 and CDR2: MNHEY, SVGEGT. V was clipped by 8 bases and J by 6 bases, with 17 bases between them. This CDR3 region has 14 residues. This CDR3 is CASLARGGVQPQHF. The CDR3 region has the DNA TGTGCCAGCCTGGCCCGAGGGGGTGTTCAGCCCCAGCATTTT.

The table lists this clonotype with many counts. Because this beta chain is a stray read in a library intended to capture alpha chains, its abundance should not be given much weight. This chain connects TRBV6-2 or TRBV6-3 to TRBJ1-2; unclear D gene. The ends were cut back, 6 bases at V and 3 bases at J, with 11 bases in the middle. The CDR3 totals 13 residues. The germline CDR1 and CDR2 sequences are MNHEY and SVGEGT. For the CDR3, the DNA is TGTGCCAGCAGACAGCCGACCGACTATGGCTACACCTTC. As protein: CASRQPTDYGYTF.

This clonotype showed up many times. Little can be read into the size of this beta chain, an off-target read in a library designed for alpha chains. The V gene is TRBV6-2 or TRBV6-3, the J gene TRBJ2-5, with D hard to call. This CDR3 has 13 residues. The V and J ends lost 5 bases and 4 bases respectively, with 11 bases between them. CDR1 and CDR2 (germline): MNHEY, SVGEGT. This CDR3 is CASSIDNRETQYF. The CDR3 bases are TGTGCCAGCAGTATCGATAATAGAGAGACCCAGTACTTC.

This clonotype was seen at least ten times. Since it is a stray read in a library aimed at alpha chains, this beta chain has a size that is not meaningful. CDR3 nucleotides: TGTGCCAGCAGCCAAGAGTTCGGCAGGGGATGGAATCAGCCCCAGCATTTT. The encoded protein is CASSQEFGRGWNQPQHF. The rearrangement uses TRBV4-2 and TRBJ1-5; D may be TRBD1 (6 bases). This CDR3 has 17 amino acids. V was trimmed by 0 bases and J by 4 bases, leaving 16 bases between them. From germline, CDR1 is LGHNA and CDR2 YNFKEQ.

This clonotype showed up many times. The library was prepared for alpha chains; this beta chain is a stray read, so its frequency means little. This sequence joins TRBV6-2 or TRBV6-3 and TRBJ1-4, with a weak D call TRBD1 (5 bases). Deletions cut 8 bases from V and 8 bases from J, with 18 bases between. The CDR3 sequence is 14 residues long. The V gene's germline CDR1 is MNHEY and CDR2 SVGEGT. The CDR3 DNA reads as TGTGCCAGCTCTCCGGGACCCCCAAGGGAAAAACTGTTTTTT. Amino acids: CASSPGPPREKLFF.

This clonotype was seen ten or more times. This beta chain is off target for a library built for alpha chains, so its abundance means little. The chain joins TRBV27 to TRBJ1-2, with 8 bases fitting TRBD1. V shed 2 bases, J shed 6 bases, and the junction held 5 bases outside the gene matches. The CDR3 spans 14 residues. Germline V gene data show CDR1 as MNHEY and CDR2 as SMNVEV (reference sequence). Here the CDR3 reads CASSLDWTGNGYTF. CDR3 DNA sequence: TGTGCCAGCAGTTTAGATTGGACAGGGAATGGCTACACCTTC.

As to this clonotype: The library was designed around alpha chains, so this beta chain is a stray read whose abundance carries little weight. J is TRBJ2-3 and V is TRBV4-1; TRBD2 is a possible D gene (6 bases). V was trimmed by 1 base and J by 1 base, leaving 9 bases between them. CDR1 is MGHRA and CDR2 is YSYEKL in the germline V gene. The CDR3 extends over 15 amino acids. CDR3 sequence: CASSQASGRTDTQYF. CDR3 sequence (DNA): TGCGCCAGCAGCCAAGCAAGCGGGCGCACAGATACGCAGTATTTT.

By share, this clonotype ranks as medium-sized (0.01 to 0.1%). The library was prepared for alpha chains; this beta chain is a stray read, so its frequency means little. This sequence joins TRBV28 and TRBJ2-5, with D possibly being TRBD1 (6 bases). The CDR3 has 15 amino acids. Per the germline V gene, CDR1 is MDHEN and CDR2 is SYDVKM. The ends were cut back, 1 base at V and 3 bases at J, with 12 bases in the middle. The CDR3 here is CASSLSRQDKETQYF. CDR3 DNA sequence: TGTGCCAGCAGTTTATCCCGACAGGATAAAGAGACCCAGTACTTC.

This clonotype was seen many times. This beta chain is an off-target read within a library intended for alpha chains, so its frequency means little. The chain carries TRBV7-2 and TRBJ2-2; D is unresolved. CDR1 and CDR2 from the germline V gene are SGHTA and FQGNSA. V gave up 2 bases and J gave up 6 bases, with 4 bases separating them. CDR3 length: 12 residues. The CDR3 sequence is CASSLLAGELFF. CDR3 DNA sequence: TGTGCCAGCAGCTTACTCGCCGGGGAGCTGTTTTTT.

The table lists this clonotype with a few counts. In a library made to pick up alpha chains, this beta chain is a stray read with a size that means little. CDR3 nucleotides: TGCGCCAGCTGCAGATCCAGGGACAGGCTCATAGGATTTGGCTATGGCTACACCTTC. Translating gives CASCRSRDRLIGFGYGYTF. The V call is TRBV5-1, the J call TRBJ1-2, with 8 bases identical to TRBD1. The CDR3 consists of 19 residues. Germline-derived CDR1 and CDR2 are SGHRS and YFSETQ. With 7 bases clipped from V and 4 bases from J, the junction kept 24 bases outside the gene matches. Full variable domain (rest looked up from reference TRBV5-1 and TRBJ1-2): KAGVTQTPRYLIKTRGQQVTLSCSPISGHRSVSWYQQTPGQGLQFLFEYFSETQRNKGNFPGRFSGRQFSNSRSEMNVSTLELGDSALYLCASCRSRDRLIGFGYGYTFGSGTRLTVV.

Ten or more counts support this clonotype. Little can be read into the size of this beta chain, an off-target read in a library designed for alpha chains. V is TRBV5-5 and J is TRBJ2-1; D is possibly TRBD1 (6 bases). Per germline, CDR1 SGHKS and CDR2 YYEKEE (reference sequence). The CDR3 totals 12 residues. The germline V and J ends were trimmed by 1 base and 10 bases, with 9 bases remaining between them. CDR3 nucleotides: TGTGCCAGCAGCTTGAACAGGGTCGAGCAGTTCTTC. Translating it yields CASSLNRVEQFF.

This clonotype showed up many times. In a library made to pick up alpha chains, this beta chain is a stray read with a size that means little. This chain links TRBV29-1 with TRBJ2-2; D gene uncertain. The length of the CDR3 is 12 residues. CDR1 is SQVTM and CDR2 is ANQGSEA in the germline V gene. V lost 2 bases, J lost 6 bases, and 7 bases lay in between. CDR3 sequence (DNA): TGCAGCGTTGAAAGGAGAGCCGGGGAGCTGTTTTTT. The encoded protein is CSVERRAGELFF.

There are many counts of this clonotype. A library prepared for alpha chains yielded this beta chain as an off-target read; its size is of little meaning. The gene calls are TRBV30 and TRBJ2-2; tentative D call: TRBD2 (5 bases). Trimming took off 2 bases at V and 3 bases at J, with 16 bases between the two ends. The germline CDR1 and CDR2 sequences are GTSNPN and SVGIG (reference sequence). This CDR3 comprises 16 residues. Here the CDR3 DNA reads TGTGCCTGGAGTCTTATGGGGAGATCCTACACCGGGGAGCTGTTTTTT. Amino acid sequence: CAWSLMGRSYTGELFF.

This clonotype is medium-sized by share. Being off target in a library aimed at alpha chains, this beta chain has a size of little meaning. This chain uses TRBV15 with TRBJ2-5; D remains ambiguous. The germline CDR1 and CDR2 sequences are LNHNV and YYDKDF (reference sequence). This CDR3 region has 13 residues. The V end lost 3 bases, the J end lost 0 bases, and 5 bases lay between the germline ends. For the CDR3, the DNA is TGTGCCACCAGCAGGCGGTACCAAGAGACCCAGTACTTC. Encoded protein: CATSRRYQETQYF.

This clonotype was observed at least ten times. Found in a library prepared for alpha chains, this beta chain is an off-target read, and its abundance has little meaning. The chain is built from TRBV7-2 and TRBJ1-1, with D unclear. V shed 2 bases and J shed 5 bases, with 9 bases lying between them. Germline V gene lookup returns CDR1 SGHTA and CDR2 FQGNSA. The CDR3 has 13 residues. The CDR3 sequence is CASSLKGGTEAFF. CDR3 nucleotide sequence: TGTGCCAGCAGCTTAAAGGGTGGAACTGAAGCTTTCTTT.